Following are 27 T cell receptor beta chains from one sample sequenced in a study of T-cell memory formation after mild COVID-19. TCRdb passed the 5' RACE reads through MiXCR, listing each CDR3 protein once. The sample records 250,000 to 300,000 distinct CDR3 sequences, around 15% being singletons. The sequenced sample consisted of PBMCs or a T cell subset sorted from them (not recorded which). Receptors were obtained from a man younger than 35 who had mild COVID-19 (a few samples of this study predate the infection). Cell type and time point are not known.

J is TRBJ2-1 and V is TRBV20-1; 11 nucleotides align to TRBD2. The length of the CDR3 is 18 residues. Losses at the gene ends were 4 bases for V and 0 bases for J; bases not matched to a gene: 11. Germline V gene data show CDR1 as DFQATT and CDR2 as SNEGSKA (reference sequence). The chain's CDR3 is CSANRLAGGLRSYNEQFF. In DNA form, the CDR3 reads TGCAGTGCTAATCGTTTAGCGGGGGGGCTCCGCTCCTACAATGAGCAGTTCTTC.

This clonotype was counted at least ten times. The chain combines TRBV7-2 with TRBJ2-3; D call uncertain. Germline V gene sequence: CDR1 SGHTA, CDR2 FQGNSA. The CDR3 has 14 amino acids. The V and J ends lost 3 bases and 3 bases respectively, with 10 bases between them. CDR3 region: CASSLERHTDTQYF. The DNA of the CDR3 is TGTGCCAGCAGCTTGGAGCGTCATACAGATACGCAGTATTTT.

This chain uses TRBV2 with TRBJ1-6; TRBD1 matches at 8 bases. The CDR3 is 13 residues long. With 5 bases clipped from V and 15 bases from J, the junction kept 9 bases outside the gene matches. Germline lookup yields CDR1 SNHLY and CDR2 FYNNEI. CDR3: CASSYWTGKDLHF. In nucleotides, the CDR3 is TGTGCCAGCAGTTACTGGACAGGGAAGGACCTCCACTTT.

This chain links TRBV5-1 with TRBJ2-3; TRBD2 matches at 8 bases. The CDR3 sequence is 16 residues long. Unmatched junction bases numbered 14, after V lost 6 bases and J lost 5 bases. CDR1 and CDR2 from the germline V gene are SGHRS and YFSETQ. CDR3 DNA: TGCGCCAGCAACGGGGGAATAGCGGGGAGTAGAGATACGCAGTATTTT. It encodes CASNGGIAGSRDTQYF.

This clonotype came up a few times. The V call is TRBV12-3 or TRBV12-4, the J call TRBJ1-1; no clear D. CDR3 length equals 15 residues. Trimming stripped 6 bases from V and 5 bases from J, with 19 bases between. CDR3 coding DNA: TGTGCCAGCAGCCAGGCGGACGCTGGGATAACTGAAGCTTTCTTT. This encodes CASSQADAGITEAFF.

This clonotype was counted only a few times. The V call is TRBV30, the J call TRBJ1-1, with D unclear. The CDR3 loop spans 13 amino acids. V was clipped by 0 bases and J by 3 bases, with 8 bases between them. CDR1 and CDR2 (germline): GTSNPN, SVGIG (reference sequence). The chain's CDR3 is CAWSVGLDTEAFF. The CDR3 region has the DNA TGTGCCTGGAGTGTAGGACTGGACACTGAAGCTTTCTTT.

This clonotype was detected many times. The chain employs TRBV7-2 and TRBJ1-5; 9 bases are a match to TRBD1. Trimming cost V 5 bases and J 7 bases; bases outside gene matches: 3. Germline-derived CDR1 and CDR2 are SGHTA and FQGNSA. The CDR3 is 13 amino acids. For the CDR3, the DNA is TGTGCCAGCAGCCAGGACAGGGGACAGCCCCAGCATTTT. Amino acids: CASSQDRGQPQHF. The full variable domain, rest sourced from reference TRBV7-2 and TRBJ1-5, is GAGVSQSPSNKVTEKGKDVELRCDPISGHTALYWYRQSLGQGLEFLIYFQGNSAPDKSGLPSDRFSAERTGGSVSTLTIQRTQQEDSAVYLCASSQDRGQPQHFGDGTRLSIL.

The chain is built from TRBV5-8 and TRBJ1-4, with 12 positions matching TRBD1. The V gene end was trimmed by 4 bases and the J gene end by 6 bases; junction bases not matched to a gene: 4. Germline lookup yields CDR1 SGHTS and CDR2 YDEGEE. The CDR3 runs to 15 residues. This CDR3 reads CASSPGQGAYEKLFF. In nucleotides, the CDR3 is TGTGCCAGCAGCCCGGGACAGGGGGCGTATGAAAAACTGTTTTTT. Variable domain in full (rest from reference TRBV5-8 and TRBJ1-4): EAGVTQSPTHLIKTRGQQATLRCSPISGHTSVYWYQQALGLGLQFLLWYDEGEERNRGNFPPRFSGRQFPNYSSELNVNALELEDSALYLCASSPGQGAYEKLFFGSGTQLSVL.

This clonotype occurred many times. The chain carries TRBV5-1 and TRBJ2-5; possibly TRBD2 for D (6 bases). The CDR3 contains 14 residues. With 5 bases removed from V and 7 bases from J, the gap between germline ends came to 18 bases. CDR1 and CDR2 (germline): SGHRS, YFSETQ. In DNA, the CDR3 is TGCGCCAGCAGTTTTGGCCCGGGGGAAGGGACCCAGTACTTC. Amino acid sequence: CASSFGPGEGTQYF.

This clonotype came up a few times. The chain links TRBV25-1 to TRBJ1-2; D is unclear. In germline, CDR1 is MGHDK, CDR2 SYGVNS. The CDR3 runs 13 residues. The V end lost 1 base, the J end lost 2 bases, and 5 bases lay between the germline ends. CDR3 in amino acids: CASSESGNYGYTF. CDR3 in DNA: TGTGCCAGCAGTGAATCGGGGAACTATGGCTACACCTTC.

This sequence joins TRBV4-2 and TRBJ2-3; D remains unclear. This CDR3 spans 17 amino acids. V was shortened by 3 bases and J by 1 base, with 17 bases between the two germline ends. Germline values: CDR1 LGHNA, CDR2 YNFKEQ. The CDR3 sequence is CASSQVTGATGTDTQYF. The CDR3 nucleotides read TGTGCCAGCAGCCAGGTTACTGGCGCCACTGGCACAGATACGCAGTATTTT.

V gene TRBV6-2 or TRBV6-3 combines with J gene TRBJ2-7; D not resolved. Looked up from germline, CDR1 is MNHEY and CDR2 is SVGEGT. The ends were cut back, 2 bases at V and 3 bases at J, with 5 bases in the middle. The CDR3 is made up of 12 amino acids. CDR3: CASSYGVYEQYV. For the CDR3, the DNA is TGTGCCAGCAGTTACGGCGTCTACGAGCAGTACGTC.

This clonotype was picked up a small number of times. The chain links TRBV6-2 or TRBV6-3 to TRBJ2-5; no definite D call. The ends were cut back, 0 bases at V and 4 bases at J, with 3 bases in the middle. Germline values: CDR1 MNHEY, CDR2 SVGEGT. CDR3 length: 12 amino acids. The CDR3 sequence: CASSYSLETQYF. CDR3 DNA: TGTGCCAGCAGTTACTCACTAGAGACCCAGTACTTC.

This chain connects TRBV15 to TRBJ2-2, with D uncertain. This CDR3 has 15 residues. Trimming left V 0 bases short and J 7 bases short, with 12 bases between. Germline V lookup: CDR1 LNHNV, CDR2 YYDKDF (reference sequence). Here the CDR3 DNA reads TGTGCCACCAGCAGAGATCGAGAATGGGACGGGGAGCTGTTTTTT. This encodes CATSRDREWDGELFF.

This clonotype appeared many times. The V call is TRBV5-1, the J call TRBJ2-3; D is unclear. Deletions cut 4 bases from V and 0 bases from J, with 9 bases between. The CDR3 runs 14 residues. CDR1 is SGHRS, CDR2 YFSETQ, per germline. DNA for the CDR3: TGCGCCAGCAGCCTTCCGGACAGCACAGATACGCAGTATTTT. This gives the protein CASSLPDSTDTQYF.

This clonotype occurred a few times. V and J are TRBV7-9 and TRBJ1-1; D is perhaps TRBD1 (6 bases). Trimming removed 2 bases from V and 7 bases from J, with 14 bases in between. Germline loops: CDR1 SEHNR, CDR2 FQNEAQ (reference sequence). The CDR3 is 14 amino acids. The CDR3 DNA sequence: TGTGCCAGCAGCTTAAGCAGGGGAGCGGATGAAGCTTTCTTT. Translated: CASSLSRGADEAFF.

This clonotype was detected many times. The chain joins TRBV5-1 to TRBJ2-7, with D unclear. CDR3 length: 14 amino acids. CDR1 is SGHRS and CDR2 is YFSETQ in the germline V gene. Trimming took off 0 bases at V and 2 bases at J, with 9 bases between the two ends. DNA of the CDR3: TGCGCCAGCAGCTTGGCCCCACAGACCTACGAGCAGTACTTC. It yields the protein CASSLAPQTYEQYF.

This clonotype has ten or more counts. V usage is TRBV11-2 and J usage is TRBJ1-6; unclear D gene. Germline values: CDR1 SGHAT, CDR2 FQNNGV. The length of the CDR3 is 16 residues. V lost 3 bases, J lost 0 bases, and 9 bases lay in between. As DNA, the CDR3 is TGTGCCAGCAGCTTCGGGCCGAGCTCCTATAATTCACCCCTCCACTTT. Protein: CASSFGPSSYNSPLHF.

This clonotype showed up many times. The V call is TRBV5-1, the J call TRBJ2-7, with a possible D match to TRBD1 (6 bases). The CDR3 runs to 14 residues. Trimming left V 4 bases short and J 7 bases short, with 18 bases between. CDR1 is SGHRS and CDR2 is YFSETQ in the germline V gene. CDR3 in DNA: TGCGCCAGCAGCCGACCTACGGACAGCCCTGAGCAGTACTTC. It specifies CASSRPTDSPEQYF.

This clonotype has more than one count but fewer than ten. The rearrangement joins TRBV10-3 to TRBJ2-7, with TRBD2 matching 13 bases. The V segment lost 7 bases and the J segment 3 bases; nucleotides outside the gene matches: 9. Germline V gives CDR1 ENHRY, CDR2 SYGVKD. The CDR3 is 16 residues long. CDR3 nucleotide sequence: TGTGCCATCACTGAAGGGGGACTAGCGGGAAACTACGAGCAGTACTTC. Translation: CAITEGGLAGNYEQYF.

This clonotype turned up a few times. The chain carries TRBV7-6 and TRBJ2-2, with D possibly matching TRBD1 (5 bases). Trimming took off 3 bases at V and 5 bases at J, with 13 bases between the two ends. The CDR3 has 15 residues. The germline V gene has CDR1 SGHVS and CDR2 FNYEAQ. The CDR3 sequence: CASSFRQGGTGELFF. In DNA, the CDR3 is TGTGCCAGCAGCTTTCGGCAGGGTGGTACCGGGGAGCTGTTTTTT.

Only one count was recorded for this clonotype. The V and J genes are TRBV7-9 and TRBJ2-3, with TRBD1 as a possible D gene (5 bases). Germline-derived CDR1 and CDR2 are SEHNR and FQNEAQ (reference sequence). This CDR3 contains 16 residues. Trimming stripped 1 base from V and 0 bases from J, with 11 bases between. CDR3 DNA sequence: TGTGCCAGCAGCTTAGAGCCAGCAGGGAGCACAGATACGCAGTATTTT. As protein: CASSLEPAGSTDTQYF.

This clonotype was detected only once. The J gene is TRBJ1-1, the V gene TRBV28; D gene ambiguous. The V and J ends lost 1 base and 1 base respectively, with 7 bases between them. The germline CDR1 and CDR2 sequences are MDHEN and SYDVKM. The CDR3 totals 14 residues. CDR3 region: CASSLSHTNTEAFF. CDR3 nucleotides: TGTGCCAGCAGTTTATCCCATACGAACACTGAAGCTTTCTTT.

The chain has TRBV7-3 and TRBJ1-1, with D possibly TRBD1 on 6 matching bases. Between the trimmed V and J ends, which lost 4 bases and 4 bases, there was a span of 13 bases. Germline CDR1 SGHTA, CDR2 FQGTGA. The CDR3 loop spans 14 amino acids. The CDR3 bases are TGTGCCAGCAGCTCTACAGGGAAGGGCACTGAAGCTTTCTTT. It yields the protein CASSSTGKGTEAFF. Variable domain in full (rest from reference TRBV7-3 and TRBJ1-1): GAGVSQTPSNKVTEKGKYVELRCDPISGHTALYWYRQSLGQGPEFLIYFQGTGAADDSGLPNDRFFAVRPEGSVSTLKIQRTERGDSAVYLCASSSTGKGTEAFFGQGTRLTVV.

This clonotype appeared a single time. An end of the junction differs from the germline gene, which may be a read error. V is TRBV19 and J is TRBJ1-5, with 8 bases matching TRBD1. Germline-derived CDR1 and CDR2 are LNHDA and SQIVND (reference sequence). CDR3 size: 15 residues. CDR3 sequence (DNA): TGTGACAGTAGACCCGGGACAGGCGCTCCAGAGCCCCAGCATTTT. Protein sequence: CDSRPGTGAPEPQHF.

This clonotype was seen a handful of times. V is TRBV6-1 and J is TRBJ1-2; D remains unclear. The germline gives CDR1 MNHNS, CDR2 SASEGT. Trimming pared 4 bases from V and 5 bases from J, leaving 8 bases between. The CDR3 spans 12 residues. The CDR3 coding sequence is TGTGCCAGCAGTGGACCGGGTTATGGCTACACCTTC. Translating it yields CASSGPGYGYTF.

This clonotype was detected a few times. The chain joins TRBV20-1 to TRBJ2-7; possibly TRBD1 or TRBD2 for D (5 bases each). CDR1 is DFQATT and CDR2 is SNEGSKA in the germline V gene (reference sequence). This CDR3 is 13 amino acids long. The V gene lost 5 bases and the J gene lost 6 bases, with 17 bases spanning the gap. CDR3 sequence: CSAYTAAGGEQYF. CDR3 nucleotide sequence: TGCAGTGCTTACACGGCCGCTGGGGGCGAGCAGTACTTC.